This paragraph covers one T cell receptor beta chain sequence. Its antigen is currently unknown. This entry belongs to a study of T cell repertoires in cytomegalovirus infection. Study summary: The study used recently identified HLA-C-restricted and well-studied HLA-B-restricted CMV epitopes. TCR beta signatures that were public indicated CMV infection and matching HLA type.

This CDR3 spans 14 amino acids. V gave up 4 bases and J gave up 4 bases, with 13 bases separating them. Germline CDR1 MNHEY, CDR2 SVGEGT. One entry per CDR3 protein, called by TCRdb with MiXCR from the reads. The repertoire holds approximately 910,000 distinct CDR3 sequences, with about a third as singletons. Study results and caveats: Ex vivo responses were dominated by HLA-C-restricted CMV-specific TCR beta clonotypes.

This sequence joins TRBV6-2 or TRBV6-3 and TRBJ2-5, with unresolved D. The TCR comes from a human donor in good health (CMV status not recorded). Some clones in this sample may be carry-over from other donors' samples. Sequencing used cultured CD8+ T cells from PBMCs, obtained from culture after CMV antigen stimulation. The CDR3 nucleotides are TGTGCCAGCAGTTTGACACCTTACATAGAGACCCAGTACTTC. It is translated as CASSLTPYIETQYF.